These 28 T cell receptor beta chains share one sample of origin, sequenced in a study of CD8 T cells in Susac syndrome. Random hexamers were used to reverse transcribe about 0.5 to 1 ug of RNA. TCRdb analysed the immunoSEQ multiplex PCR reads with MiXCR anew, one entry per CDR3 protein. This sample has about 130,000 distinct CDR3 sequences, with about 90% found just once. Sequenced material: CD8+ T cells from PBMCs. Source of these receptors: a human donor with multiple sclerosis.

This chain joins TRBV27 and TRBJ1-2; D gene unclear. V dropped 7 bases and J dropped 1 base, with 13 bases sitting between them. CDR1 is MNHEY and CDR2 is SMNVEV in the germline V gene (reference sequence). This CDR3 has 14 amino acids. As DNA, the CDR3 is TGTGCCAGCAAGCCCCCGGGATTTAACTATGGCTACACCTTC. Translated, it gives CASKPPGFNYGYTF.

This clonotype was observed once. V and J are TRBV4-1 and TRBJ1-2; TRBD1 might be the D (5 bases). The germline V gene has CDR1 MGHRA and CDR2 YSYEKL. This CDR3 comprises 15 residues. V lost 1 base to trimming and J lost 5 bases, with 14 bases between them. CDR3 DNA: TGCGCCAGCAGCCAAGGGCAGGGTGATACTTATGGCTACACCTTC. It is translated as CASSQGQGDTYGYTF.

The chain links TRBV7-9 to TRBJ2-3; D is ambiguous. In germline, CDR1 is SEHNR, CDR2 FQNEAQ (reference sequence). V lost 4 bases to trimming and J lost 0 bases, with 14 bases between them. The CDR3 sequence is 16 residues long. Here the CDR3 DNA reads TGTGCCAGCAGCTCCCACCTGGCGCCGAGCACAGATACGCAGTATTTT. Translated: CASSSHLAPSTDTQYF.

This sequence joins TRBV20-1 and TRBJ2-3; 10 bases line up with TRBD1. Germline-derived CDR1 and CDR2 are DFQATT and SNEGSKA (reference sequence). The CDR3 has 14 amino acids. The junction had 5 bases not matched to a gene; V was cut back by 3 bases and J by 5 bases. The CDR3 sequence is CSASGQGVIDTQYF. The CDR3 nucleotides read TGCAGTGCTAGCGGACAGGGGGTGATAGATACGCAGTATTTT.

The chain recombines TRBV3-1 with TRBJ1-3; D is unresolved. CDR1 is LGHDT and CDR2 is YNNKEL in the germline V gene (reference sequence). This CDR3 has 13 residues. V dropped 4 bases and J dropped 0 bases, with 4 bases sitting between them. CDR3 loop: CASSRPSGNTIYF. In DNA form, the CDR3 reads TGTGCCAGCAGCCGCCCCTCTGGAAACACCATATATTTT. The full variable domain, with the rest looked up from reference TRBV3-1 and TRBJ1-3, is DTAVSQTPKYLVTQMGNDKSIKCEQNLGHDTMYWYKQDSKKFLKIMFSYNNKELIINETVPNRFSPKSPDKAHLNLHINSLELGDSAVYFCASSRPSGNTIYFGEGSWLTVV.

The rearrangement joins TRBV12-3 or TRBV12-4 to TRBJ2-3; D not certain. The CDR3 contains 14 residues. V lost 3 bases and J lost 2, with 9 bases in between. This CDR3 is CASSFGPFTDTQYF. The CDR3, as DNA: TGTGCCAGCAGTTTTGGACCCTTCACAGATACGCAGTATTTT.

The CDR3 DNA follows: TGTGCCAGCATGAGACTACTCGACTCCTACAATGAGCAGTTCTTC. It is translated as CASMRLLDSYNEQFF. The chain has TRBV6-5 and TRBJ2-1; a weak D match, TRBD2 (5 bases). Germline V CDR1 and CDR2: MNHEY, SVGAGI. The V and J ends lost 7 bases and 0 bases respectively, with 13 bases between them. The CDR3 sequence is 15 residues long.

The chain couples TRBV28 to TRBJ1-4, with 10 bases that match TRBD1. The CDR3 has 15 amino acids. V trimming: 3 bases; J trimming: 6 bases; junction bases outside the gene matches: 4. Germline-derived CDR1 and CDR2 are MDHEN and SYDVKM. The CDR3 sequence is CASSLRGQGHEKLFF. CDR3 coding DNA: TGTGCCAGCAGTTTGCGGGGACAGGGGCATGAAAAACTGTTTTTT. Full variable domain (missing parts from reference TRBV28 and TRBJ1-4): DVKVTQSSRYLVKRTGEKVFLECVQDMDHENMFWYRQDPGLGLRLIYFSYDVKMKEKGDIPEGYSVSREKKERFSLILESASTNQTSMYLCASSLRGQGHEKLFFGSGTQLSVL.

The gene calls are TRBV18 and TRBJ2-7, with 7 bases lining up with TRBD1. CDR3 length: 14 residues. CDR1 KGHSH and CDR2 LQKENI come from the germline V gene. V lost 5 bases to trimming and J lost 0 bases; unmatched junction nucleotides: 4. CDR3 DNA: TGTGCCAGCTCATCGGACAGGAGCTCCTACGAGCAGTACTTC. It encodes CASSSDRSSYEQYF.

CDR3 sequence: CAISEVEGSAEQYF. The CDR3 DNA sequence: TGTGCCATCAGTGAGGTGGAAGGGAGCGCCGAGCAGTACTTC. The rearrangement uses TRBV10-3 and TRBJ2-7, with D possibly TRBD2 on 5 matching bases. This CDR3 has 14 residues. CDR1 is ENHRY and CDR2 is SYGVKD in the germline V gene. Trimming shortened V by 2 bases and J by 6 bases, and 14 bases separated the two germline ends.

This chain links TRBV14 with TRBJ2-7, with D tentatively TRBD2 (6 bases). Germline lookup yields CDR1 SGHDN and CDR2 FVKESK. CDR3 length: 15 residues. V dropped 1 base and J dropped 5 bases, with 15 bases sitting between them. CDR3 nucleotides: TGTGCCAGCAGCCAAGGGACTACCTATCAGGACGAGCAGTACTTC. Amino acids: CASSQGTTYQDEQYF.

The V gene is TRBV28, the J gene TRBJ1-1; D gene ambiguous. The germline V gene encodes CDR1 MDHEN and CDR2 SYDVKM. There are 14 residues in the CDR3. Trimming left V 5 bases short and J 5 bases short, with 15 bases between. The CDR3 region is CASSEDGRETEAFF. The CDR3 nucleotides are TGTGCCAGCAGTGAGGACGGCCGGGAGACTGAAGCTTTCTTT.

This chain links TRBV28 with TRBJ2-3, with D tentatively TRBD2 (5 bases). This CDR3 has 14 residues. Germline V gives CDR1 MDHEN, CDR2 SYDVKM. Trimming pared 5 bases from V and 5 bases from J, leaving 14 bases between. The CDR3: CASSAQGLEDTQYF. The CDR3 DNA follows: TGTGCCAGCAGTGCCCAAGGACTGGAAGATACGCAGTATTTT.

The chain carries TRBV27 and TRBJ2-7; weak D call: TRBD2 (5 bases). This CDR3 has 15 amino acids. From germline, CDR1 is MNHEY and CDR2 SMNVEV (reference sequence). V lost 0 bases and J lost 4, with 13 bases in between. The CDR3, as DNA: TGTGCCAGCAGTTTATCTACCGGGGTAACTTACGAGCAGTACTTC. This gives the protein CASSLSTGVTYEQYF.

The V call is TRBV3-1, the J call TRBJ1-3; possibly TRBD1 for D (6 bases). The ends were cut back, 0 bases at V and 4 bases at J, with 10 bases in the middle. Germline V gene data show CDR1 as LGHDT and CDR2 as YNNKEL (reference sequence). The CDR3 totals 15 residues. The CDR3 region is CASSQETGLGNTIYF. The CDR3 DNA reads as TGTGCCAGCAGCCAAGAAACAGGGTTGGGAAACACCATATATTTT. Full variable domain (missing parts from reference TRBV3-1 and TRBJ1-3): DTAVSQTPKYLVTQMGNDKSIKCEQNLGHDTMYWYKQDSKKFLKIMFSYNNKELIINETVPNRFSPKSPDKAHLNLHINSLELGDSAVYFCASSQETGLGNTIYFGEGSWLTVV.

In its sample, this clonotype was seen once. The rearrangement joins TRBV6-5 to TRBJ2-7, with 8 bases identical to TRBD1. Trimming cost V 4 bases and J 3 bases; bases outside gene matches: 11. There are 16 residues in the CDR3. Germline CDR1 MNHEY, CDR2 SVGAGI. In nucleotides, the CDR3 is TGTGCCAGCAGTTTTAGTCTTACAGGGGGTTTCTACGAGCAGTACTTC. Protein: CASSFSLTGGFYEQYF.

V usage is TRBV6-2 or TRBV6-3 and J usage is TRBJ1-5; tentative D call: TRBD1 (5 bases). The V and J ends lost 4 bases and 3 bases respectively, with 7 bases between them. There are 13 residues in the CDR3. CDR1 and CDR2 (germline): MNHEY, SVGEGT. The CDR3 DNA follows: TGTGCCAGCAGTTCGGGGCCCAATCAGCCCCAGCATTTT. Translated, it gives CASSSGPNQPQHF.

This clonotype was recorded once. The rearrangement uses TRBV7-6 and TRBJ1-4, with D maybe TRBD1 (6 bases). This CDR3 has 14 amino acids. V was pared by 8 bases and J by 6 bases, with 16 bases between. Looked up from germline, CDR1 is SGHVS and CDR2 is FNYEAQ. CDR3 region: CASHLKTGDEKLFF. CDR3 nucleotides: TGTGCCAGCCATTTGAAGACAGGCGATGAAAAACTGTTTTTT.

The V gene is TRBV5-8, the J gene TRBJ1-2; the D is unclear. The germline V gene has CDR1 SGHTS and CDR2 YDEGEE. The germline V and J ends were trimmed by 0 bases and 7 bases, with 7 bases remaining between them. This CDR3 spans 12 amino acids. The CDR3 DNA reads as TGTGCCAGCAGCTTGGGAGGGAGTGGCTACACCTTC. Residues: CASSLGGSGYTF. Filled out from reference TRBV5-8 and TRBJ1-2, the complete variable domain reads EAGVTQSPTHLIKTRGQQATLRCSPISGHTSVYWYQQALGLGLQFLLWYDEGEERNRGNFPPRFSGRQFPNYSSELNVNALELEDSALYLCASSLGGSGYTFGSGTRLTVV.

The chain employs TRBV19 and TRBJ1-1; D perhaps matches TRBD1 (5 bases). The CDR3 loop spans 13 amino acids. The V gene lost 7 bases and the J gene lost 0 bases, with 9 bases spanning the gap. In germline, CDR1 is LNHDA, CDR2 SQIVND (reference sequence). The CDR3 sequence: CASTQTVNTEAFF. CDR3 DNA: TGTGCCAGTACTCAGACAGTGAACACTGAAGCTTTCTTT.

The chain links TRBV29-1 to TRBJ1-2; 8 positions agree with TRBD1. The V gene end was trimmed by 3 bases and the J gene end by 4 bases; junction bases not matched to a gene: 10. CDR1 is SQVTM and CDR2 is ANQGSEA in the germline V gene. CDR3 size: 15 residues. In nucleotides, the CDR3 is TGCAGCGTTGATTCCTGGGACAGGATGGGCTATGGCTACACCTTC. This codes for CSVDSWDRMGYGYTF. The full variable domain, in which reference TRBV29-1 and TRBJ1-2 provide the parts outside the CDR3, is SAVISQKPSRDICQRGTSLTIQCQVDSQVTMMFWYRQQPGQSLTLIATANQGSEATYESGFVIDKFPISRPNLTFSTLTVSNMSPEDSSIYLCSVDSWDRMGYGYTFGSGTRLTVV.

The V gene is TRBV4-1, the J gene TRBJ2-1, with D perhaps matching TRBD1 or TRBD2 (6 bases each). The germline V gene has CDR1 MGHRA and CDR2 YSYEKL. The CDR3 is 15 amino acids. V lost 5 bases, J lost 5 bases, and 16 bases lay in between. The CDR3 loop reads CASSYEGGGDNEQFF. DNA for the CDR3: TGCGCCAGCAGCTACGAAGGGGGAGGCGACAATGAGCAGTTCTTC.

V usage is TRBV28 and J usage is TRBJ2-7; TRBD1 aligns across 10 bases. V was pared by 7 bases and J by 0 bases, with 9 bases of the junction left unmatched. Germline loops: CDR1 MDHEN, CDR2 SYDVKM. CDR3 size: 16 residues. In DNA form, the CDR3 reads TGTGCCAGCATAGGGACAGGGGAGGTCACCTCCTACGAGCAGTACTTC. This encodes CASIGTGEVTSYEQYF.

This rearrangement joins TRBV24-1 to TRBJ2-1, with 10 bases identical to TRBD2. The CDR3 covers 15 residues. Unmatched junction bases numbered 2, after V lost 3 bases and J lost 4 bases. The germline V gene has CDR1 KGHDR and CDR2 SFDVKD. In DNA, the CDR3 is TGTGCCACCAGTGATGAGACTAGCGGGTACAATGAGCAGTTCTTC. It is translated as CATSDETSGYNEQFF.

The rearrangement uses TRBV19 and TRBJ1-1; D is uncertain. The germline CDR1 and CDR2 sequences are LNHDA and SQIVND (reference sequence). The CDR3 contains 16 residues. Trimming removed 3 bases from V and 1 base from J, with 15 bases in between. The CDR3 loop is CASSMGSGKSNTEAFF. CDR3 DNA sequence: TGTGCCAGTAGTATGGGGTCGGGTAAGTCGAACACTGAAGCTTTCTTT.

The genes are TRBV30 and TRBJ1-1; D not resolved. Germline lookup yields CDR1 GTSNPN and CDR2 SVGIG (reference sequence). The V and J ends lost 4 bases and 4 bases respectively, with 13 bases between them. The CDR3 has 13 residues. The CDR3 coding sequence is TGTGCCTGGAAAATTGGGGTCCTCACTGAAGCTTTCTTT. Its translation is CAWKIGVLTEAFF.

The genes are TRBV30 and TRBJ2-1; TRBD2 aligns across 8 bases. The trim removed 0 bases at V and 8 bases at J, leaving 6 bases unmatched. The CDR3 covers 14 residues. Germline CDR1 reads GTSNPN; CDR2 reads SVGIG (reference sequence). CDR3 sequence: CAWSVSGAGDEQFF. CDR3 nucleotides: TGTGCCTGGAGTGTAAGCGGAGCGGGAGATGAGCAGTTCTTC.

This chain connects TRBV7-9 to TRBJ1-4; D is ambiguous. V lost 5 bases, J lost 7 bases, and 17 bases lay in between. CDR3 length: 15 amino acids. The germline V gene has CDR1 SEHNR and CDR2 FQNEAQ (reference sequence). Written as DNA, the CDR3 is TGTGCCAGCAGCCGCCAGGCCCTTTTGACTGAAAAACTGTTTTTT. Amino acids: CASSRQALLTEKLFF.